This T cell receptor (beta chain) was obtained from a study of T cell changes during pregnancy in multiple sclerosis. Germline loops: CDR1 SGHTA, CDR2 FQGNSA. V trimming: 1 base; J trimming: 7 bases; junction bases outside the gene matches: 6. The CDR3 has 15 residues. Assay used: immunoSEQ multiplex PCR; TCRdb lists only in-frame clones, some missing. The sample has just over 80,000 clones, roughly 96% seen once. The specimen comprised peripheral blood, sampled in the second trimester of pregnancy. This chain uses TRBV7-2 with TRBJ2-1; TRBD2 matches at 8 bases. This clonotype originated in a female donor with multiple sclerosis, enrolled in a pregnancy study. CDR3 loop: CASSLEVAGTNEQFF. CDR3 nucleotide sequence: TGTGCCAGCAGCTTAGAGGTAGCGGGAACGAATGAGCAGTTCTTC.